The 11 T cell receptor beta chains presented below share a single source sample, sequenced in a study of T cells in Graves' hyperthyroidism and ophthalmopathy. RNA transcripts were the template for amplifying TCR beta CDR3 regions. First-round RT-PCR targeting the TCR CDR3 was performed with the HTBI primer set. Via MiXCR, TCRdb re-called the multiplex PCR reads, giving one row per CDR3 protein. The sample contains 660,000 or so distinct CDR3 sequences, about 45% of which appear only once. Sequencing was done on a sample of peripheral blood or thyroid tissue (not recorded which). The receptor set was obtained from an adult man with Graves' disease, either hyperthyroidism or ophthalmopathy (not recorded which).

The chain couples TRBV15 to TRBJ1-5, with unresolved D. The CDR3 totals 13 residues. Germline CDR1 reads LNHNV; CDR2 reads YYDKDF (reference sequence). The V and J ends lost 3 bases and 9 bases respectively, with 12 bases between them. The CDR3 loop reads CATSSEAEGPQHF. The CDR3 bases are TGTGCCACCAGCAGTGAAGCCGAGGGGCCCCAGCATTTT.

This clonotype was found a few times. The chain couples TRBV20-1 to TRBJ2-5, with D perhaps given as TRBD1 or TRBD2 (6 bases each). This CDR3 is 13 amino acids long. V gave up 6 bases and J gave up 2 bases, with 13 bases separating them. CDR1 is DFQATT, CDR2 SNEGSKA, per germline (reference sequence). CDR3 sequence (DNA): TGCAGTGCCAGGAGGGGGATTCAAGAGACCCAGTACTTC. This gives the protein CSARRGIQETQYF.

V usage is TRBV7-4 and J usage is TRBJ2-5; D unclear. CDR1 is SGHVT, CDR2 SQSDAQ, per germline. CDR3 size: 12 residues. With 5 bases removed from V and 5 bases from J, the gap between germline ends came to 9 bases. The CDR3 is CASSRWRETQYF. The DNA of the CDR3 is TGTGCCAGCAGCCGATGGCGCGAGACCCAGTACTTC.

For this clonotype: A much larger clone is a single base away; this may be a read error. The J gene is TRBJ1-2, the V gene TRBV12-3 or TRBV12-4; 7 nucleotides agree with TRBD1. This CDR3 has 13 amino acids. The CDR3 DNA sequence: TGTGCCAGCAGCAGACAGGGATGGGATGGCCACACCTTC. Its translation: CASSRQGWDGHTF.

This rearrangement joins TRBV20-1 to TRBJ1-5; possibly TRBD1 for D (6 bases). The V gene lost 1 base and the J gene lost 1 base, with 14 bases spanning the gap. Germline values: CDR1 DFQATT, CDR2 SNEGSKA (reference sequence). The CDR3 totals 16 residues. CDR3 DNA sequence: TGCAGTGCTAGAGGGAGGACAGACCCAAGCAATCAGCCCCAGCATTTT. Amino acid sequence: CSARGRTDPSNQPQHF.

V usage is TRBV5-1 and J usage is TRBJ2-5, with a weak D call TRBD2 (6 bases). Germline loops: CDR1 SGHRS, CDR2 YFSETQ. The CDR3 runs 14 residues. Trimming left V 4 bases short and J 1 base short, with 11 bases between. The CDR3 DNA reads as TGCGCCAGCAGCCCACATAGCGGCCAAGAGACCCAGTACTTC. Residues: CASSPHSGQETQYF. Variable domain in full (rest from reference TRBV5-1 and TRBJ2-5): KAGVTQTPRYLIKTRGQQVTLSCSPISGHRSVSWYQQTPGQGLQFLFEYFSETQRNKGNFPGRFSGRQFSNSRSEMNVSTLELGDSALYLCASSPHSGQETQYFGPGTRLLVL.

This rearrangement joins TRBV11-2 to TRBJ2-5, with unresolved D. This CDR3 contains 12 residues. Germline lookup yields CDR1 SGHAT and CDR2 FQNNGV. V was clipped by 5 bases and J by 5 bases, with 9 bases between them. CDR3 nucleotides: TGTGCCAGCAGCGGAGCGTGGGAGACCCAGTACTTC. Translation gives CASSGAWETQYF.

Concerning this clonotype: Germline and junction disagree at one end, which may indicate a read error. The chain is built from TRBV10-1 and TRBJ2-7; 8 bases map to TRBD1. The CDR3 has 13 residues. Germline V gene data show CDR1 as WNHNN and CDR2 as SYGVQD (reference sequence). This CDR3 is CATLPDRANEQYF. DNA of the CDR3: TGTGCCACCCTACCGGACAGGGCCAACGAGCAGTACTTC.

The V call is TRBV19, the J call TRBJ1-6, with TRBD1 matching over 9 bases. V was pared by 9 bases and J by 4 bases, with 19 bases of the junction left unmatched. There are 19 residues in the CDR3. Germline lookup yields CDR1 LNHDA and CDR2 SQIVND (reference sequence). The CDR3 loop reads CASSQPGQGFESYNSPLHF. As DNA, the CDR3 is TGTGCCAGCAGCCAGCCGGGACAGGGATTTGAAAGTTATAATTCACCCCTCCACTTT. Supplemented by reference TRBV19 and TRBJ1-6, the full variable domain reads DGGITQSPKYLFRKEGQNVTLSCEQNLNHDAMYWYRQDPGQGLRLIYYSQIVNDFQKGDIAEGYSVSREKKESFPLTVTSAQKNPTAFYLCASSQPGQGFESYNSPLHFGNGTRLTVT.

The table lists this clonotype with a count of one. V is TRBV24-1 and J is TRBJ1-1; D gene unclear. The CDR3 length is 14 residues. The germline V and J ends were trimmed by 7 bases and 1 base, with 12 bases remaining between them. CDR1 KGHDR and CDR2 SFDVKD come from the germline V gene. The CDR3 region has the DNA TGTGCCACCAGACTTGGGAATTCGAACACTGAAGCTTTCTTT. Amino acid sequence: CATRLGNSNTEAFF.

This clonotype was recorded at least ten times. The V and J genes are TRBV7-8 and TRBJ1-5; possibly TRBD1 for D (5 bases). Germline-derived CDR1 and CDR2 are SGHVS and FQNEAQ. Trimming took 0 bases from V and 6 from J, leaving 15 bases between them. The CDR3 sequence is 16 residues long. The CDR3 here is CASSLAGTASSQPQHF. The CDR3 nucleotides read TGTGCCAGCAGCTTAGCCGGGACGGCGTCCAGTCAGCCCCAGCATTTT.